This T cell receptor beta chain was captured in a study of T cell repertoires in cytomegalovirus infection. Study context: CMV infection together with matching HLA type was indicated by public TCR beta signatures. Regarding the study as a whole: HLA-C-restricted CMV-specific TCR beta clonotypes prevailed in the ex vivo response.

As to this clonotype: What it recognizes is unknown. One end of the junction fails to match germline, which may point to a read error.

TCRdb re-analysed the reads in MiXCR, keeping a single row per CDR3 protein. This sample carries roughly 200,000 distinct CDR3 sequences, roughly a sixth of them seen once, and the ten largest clones take less than 25%. Sequencing was done on a sample of CD8+ T cells from PBMCs. The source is a human donor in good health (CMV status not recorded). Some clones in this sample may be carry-over from other donors' samples.

As DNA, the CDR3 is TGTGCCAGCAGCTTCCGGACAGGGAAAGCCAAGAAGGAGACCCCGTACTTC. Translating it yields CASSFRTGKAKKETPYF. V usage is TRBV7-2 and J usage is TRBJ2-5; TRBD1 matches at 8 bases. Germline V gene data show CDR1 as SGHTA and CDR2 as FQGNSA. The CDR3 has 17 amino acids.